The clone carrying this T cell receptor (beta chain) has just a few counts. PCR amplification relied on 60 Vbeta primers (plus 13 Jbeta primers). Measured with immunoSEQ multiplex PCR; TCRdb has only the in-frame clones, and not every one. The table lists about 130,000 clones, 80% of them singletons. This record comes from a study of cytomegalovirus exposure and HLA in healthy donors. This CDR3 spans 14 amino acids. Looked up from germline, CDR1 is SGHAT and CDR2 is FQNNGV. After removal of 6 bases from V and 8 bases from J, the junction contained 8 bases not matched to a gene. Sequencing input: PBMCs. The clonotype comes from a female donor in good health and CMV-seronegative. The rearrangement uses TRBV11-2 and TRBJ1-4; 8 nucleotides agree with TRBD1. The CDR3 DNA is TGTGCCAGCAGACCGTCCGGGACAGGCGAAAAACTGTTTTTT. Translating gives CASRPSGTGEKLFF.